This T cell receptor (beta chain) is from a study of beta chain features in type 1 diabetes. The CDR3 runs 13 residues. Looked up from germline, CDR1 is SGHNT and CDR2 is YYREEE (reference sequence). Trimming took 4 bases from V and 4 from J, leaving 8 bases between them. Donors underwent one heparinised blood draw, around 120 mL on average. Study-level findings and limits: Shorter TCRB CDR3s, moderately but significantly so, were found in Type 1 diabetes patients in all four CD4+ subsets. Cells carrying high TCR expression could end up over-represented when cDNA is sequenced. Among patients, naive, central memory and Treg TCRB repertoires appeared more similar than among healthy donors.

This clone was detected a few times. Its matching antigen is unknown. The authors reverse transcribed all of the isolated RNA, so sequencing captured expressed TCRB transcripts. Average reads for naive, central memory and regulatory T cell samples were about 3.6 million. Repertoires were generated with immunoSEQ multiplex PCR, while TCRdb's copy carries only in-frame clones and drops some. The data contain nearly 700,000 clones, roughly 13% of them seen just once; the ten biggest clones take up 0.02% to 0.025%. The TCR comes from a man aged 18 to 30 with type 1 diabetes. Material for sequencing was naive CD4+ T cells from blood. This sequence joins TRBV5-4 and TRBJ2-2; D gene unclear. The CDR3 loop reads CASSPQVTGELFF. CDR3 nucleotide sequence: TGTGCCAGCAGCCCTCAGGTCACCGGGGAGCTGTTTTTT.